These 23 T cell receptor beta chains originate from one sample sequenced in a study of beta chain features in type 1 diabetes (dated by TCRdb to 2017 to 2018). Libraries were built with the immunoSEQ multiplex PCR assay. The entire isolated RNA was reverse transcribed using the High Capacity cDNA Reverse Transcription Kit, and thus expressed TCRB transcripts were sequenced. As stored in TCRdb, this immuneACCESS dataset retains in-frame rearrangements with V and J assigned. A fraction of the clones does not appear; measured against another copy, unresolved V genes explain less than half of the discrepancy, and the remainder lacks a known reason. The sample table shows some 660,000 clones, and 11% to 15% are seen once. The top ten constitute just under 0.04% of the sample. General conclusions and limits of the study: Type 1 diabetes patients showed a moderate but significant shortening of TCRB CDR3 length in all four CD4+ subsets.

Their antigens are not known. Sequencing used naive CD4+ T cells from blood. The cell subset or site label corresponds to: true naive CD4+ T cells. Every receptor here comes from a young man with type 1 diabetes.

The J gene is TRBJ1-1, the V gene TRBV30; tentative D call: TRBD1 (6 bases). Germline V gene sequence: CDR1 GTSNPN, CDR2 SVGIG (reference sequence). Trimming shortened V by 4 bases and J by 4 bases, and 13 bases separated the two germline ends. This CDR3 comprises 13 residues. The CDR3 DNA reads TGTGCCTGGATGGCAGGGGCGGGCACTGAAGCTTTCTTT. Its protein is CAWMAGAGTEAFF.

The chain employs TRBV29-1 and TRBJ2-5, with 7 bases fitting TRBD2. Germline CDR1 is SQVTM and CDR2 is ANQGSEA. This CDR3 spans 13 amino acids. V lost 2 bases to trimming and J lost 5 bases; unmatched junction nucleotides: 5. This chain's CDR3 is CSVELGGDETQYF. The CDR3 DNA is TGCAGCGTTGAACTGGGAGGGGATGAGACCCAGTACTTC.

This clone was picked up a small number of times. The chain uses TRBV2 and TRBJ2-7; a weak D match, TRBD1 (6 bases). Germline V gene sequence: CDR1 SNHLY, CDR2 FYNNEI. Trimming cost V 7 bases and J 0 bases, with 13 bases left between them. This CDR3 comprises 14 residues. This chain's CDR3 is CASKGTQSSYEQYF. In nucleotides, the CDR3 is TGTGCCAGCAAGGGGACACAGAGCTCCTACGAGCAGTACTTC. Drawing the rest from reference TRBV2 and TRBJ2-7, the complete variable domain is EPEVTQTPSHQVTQMGQEVILRCVPISNHLYFYWYRQILGQKVEFLVSFYNNEISEKSEIFDDQFSVERPDGSNFTLKIRSTKLEDSAMYFCASKGTQSSYEQYFGPGTRLTVT.

V usage is TRBV4-1 and J usage is TRBJ1-2; D gene unclear. Between the trimmed V and J ends, which lost 7 bases and 4 bases, there was a span of 19 bases. This CDR3 comprises 15 residues. CDR1 is MGHRA, CDR2 YSYEKL, per germline. In DNA, the CDR3 is TGCGCCAGCACCCACGAACAACTCGGATCCTATGGCTACACCTTC. Translating gives CASTHEQLGSYGYTF.

This clone was observed a few times. The V call is TRBV19, the J call TRBJ2-1; no clear D gene. In germline, CDR1 is LNHDA, CDR2 SQIVND (reference sequence). There are 14 residues in the CDR3. V was trimmed by 2 bases and J by 2 bases, leaving 7 bases between them. The CDR3 spells CASSINSPYNEQFF. The CDR3 DNA reads TGTGCCAGTAGTATAAACAGCCCCTACAATGAGCAGTTCTTC.

A few counts support this clone. The genes are TRBV7-2 and TRBJ1-1; a weak D match, TRBD1 (6 bases). CDR1 is SGHTA, CDR2 FQGNSA, per germline. The CDR3 spans 14 residues. V was shortened by 5 bases and J by 0 bases, with 10 bases between the two germline ends. The CDR3 sequence: CASSRGGVNTEAFF. CDR3 DNA sequence: TGTGCCAGCAGCCGAGGGGGAGTGAACACTGAAGCTTTCTTT.

This clone occurred a few times. For the CDR3, the DNA is TGTGCCAGCACCCCTCAGGGTAATACGCAGTATTTT. This gives the protein CASTPQGNTQYF. The V and J genes are TRBV25-1 and TRBJ2-3, with D perhaps matching TRBD1 (5 bases). Germline CDR1 and CDR2: MGHDK and SYGVNS. The CDR3 contains 12 residues. With 7 bases removed from V and 7 bases from J, the gap between germline ends came to 12 bases. The full variable domain, rest sourced from reference TRBV25-1 and TRBJ2-3, is EADIYQTPRYLVIGTGKKITLECSQTMGHDKMYWYQQDPGMELHLIHYSYGVNSTEKGDLSSESTVSRIRTEHFPLTLESARPSHTSQYLCASTPQGNTQYFGPGTRLTVL.

The genes are TRBV4-3 and TRBJ2-1; 10 bases align to TRBD2. The CDR3 is 15 residues long. Trimming cost V 3 bases and J 8 bases; bases outside gene matches: 7. Germline lookup yields CDR1 LGHNA and CDR2 YSLEER. Here the CDR3 reads CASSQGGTSAYEQFF. In nucleotides, the CDR3 is TGCGCCAGCAGCCAGGGCGGGACTAGCGCCTATGAGCAGTTCTTC.

This clone was seen a few times. CDR3 nucleotide sequence: TGTGCCAGCAGTGAGGAGGGGGGCAGGGACGCTGAAGCTTTCTTT. This encodes CASSEEGGRDAEAFF. This chain connects TRBV2 to TRBJ1-1; a weak D match, TRBD1 (6 bases). Germline V CDR1 and CDR2: SNHLY, FYNNEI. Trimming shortened V by 3 bases and J by 6 bases, and 17 bases separated the two germline ends. This CDR3 is built from 15 residues.

CDR3 sequence reads: CASSPGGLAATNEQFF. CDR3 in DNA: TGTGCCAGCAGCCCCGGAGGTCTAGCGGCCACAAATGAGCAGTTCTTC. The chain is built from TRBV5-4 and TRBJ2-1, with 7 bases identical to TRBD2. Germline V gene sequence: CDR1 SGHNT, CDR2 YYREEE (reference sequence). J gave up 7 bases and V 4 bases, and 14 bases lay outside the gene matches. The CDR3 contains 16 residues.

This clone turned up a few times. Other DNA sequences in this sample translate to the same CDR3. V and J are TRBV7-2 and TRBJ1-1; a possible D gene is TRBD1 (6 bases). V gave up 5 bases and J gave up 2 bases, with 12 bases separating them. The CDR3 spans 14 residues. Germline CDR1 SGHTA, CDR2 FQGNSA. Written as DNA, the CDR3 is TGTGCCAGCAGCCCAGGAGGGACAAACACTGAAGCTTTCTTT. Protein sequence: CASSPGGTNTEAFF.

This clone was recorded a few times. The chain uses TRBV15 and TRBJ2-2, with D hard to call. V lost 1 base and J lost 3, with 12 bases in between. Germline V gene sequence: CDR1 LNHNV, CDR2 YYDKDF (reference sequence). The CDR3 has 16 amino acids. The CDR3 DNA reads TGTGCCACCAGCAGAGGCCGAGGTGCGGACACCGGGGAGCTGTTTTTT. It encodes CATSRGRGADTGELFF.

The V call is TRBV21-1, the J call TRBJ2-1; the table gives TRBD2 as D, unverified against the DNA. TRBV21-1 is recorded as a pseudogene. The CDR3 extends over 19 amino acids. CDR3: CASSSWAIATSGLYNEQFF. The CDR3 DNA reads as TGTGCCAGCAGCTCTTGGGCGATTGCGACTAGCGGGTTATACAATGAGCAGTTCTTC.

This clone was counted a few times. The chain employs TRBV5-1 and TRBJ2-1, with D uncertain. The V gene's germline CDR1 is SGHRS and CDR2 YFSETQ. The CDR3 spans 13 residues. The V gene lost 0 bases and the J gene lost 5 bases, with 6 bases spanning the gap. This chain's CDR3 is CASSLALHNEQFF. The CDR3 DNA follows: TGCGCCAGCAGCTTGGCCCTCCACAATGAGCAGTTCTTC.

For this clone: Other DNA variants within this sample encode the same CDR3. The chain recombines TRBV29-1 with TRBJ1-2, with 7 bases that match TRBD1. Germline CDR1 reads SQVTM; CDR2 reads ANQGSEA. CDR3 size: 13 residues. V dropped 6 bases and J dropped 6; count of bases not matched to a gene: 10. The CDR3 sequence: CSVRTGQINGYTF. CDR3 bases: TGCAGCGTCAGGACAGGTCAGATCAATGGCTACACCTTC.

This clone showed up just a few times. The V gene is TRBV5-6, the J gene TRBJ2-1; 11 bases are a match to TRBD2. Germline V gene lookup returns CDR1 SGHDT and CDR2 YYEEEE. The CDR3 has 18 residues. J gave up 8 bases and V 2 bases, and 15 bases lay outside the gene matches. The CDR3 sequence: CASSLANSGRAGRHEQFF. CDR3 nucleotides: TGTGCCAGCAGCTTAGCGAATAGCGGGAGGGCCGGGAGGCATGAGCAGTTCTTC.

The V gene is TRBV28, the J gene TRBJ2-3, with 7 bases aligning to TRBD2. Germline V gene sequence: CDR1 MDHEN, CDR2 SYDVKM. The V gene end was trimmed by 3 bases and the J gene end by 3 bases; junction bases not matched to a gene: 3. This CDR3 is built from 14 residues. The CDR3 loop reads CASSFVRGTDTQYF. CDR3 DNA: TGTGCCAGCAGTTTCGTGCGGGGGACAGATACGCAGTATTTT.

Only a few counts were recorded for this clone. The chain uses TRBV7-9 and TRBJ2-7; 8 bases match TRBD1. The CDR3 has 13 residues. The germline gives CDR1 SEHNR, CDR2 FQNEAQ (reference sequence). Trimming removed 11 bases from V and 4 bases from J; junction bases left unmatched: 10. The CDR3 sequence: CALAETGVYEQYF. As DNA, the CDR3 is TGTGCCCTTGCCGAGACAGGGGTTTACGAGCAGTACTTC.

The chain joins TRBV21-1 to TRBJ1-1. TRBV21-1 is flagged as a pseudogene. The CDR3 loop spans 16 amino acids. This CDR3 reads CASSSHFGGLNTEAFF. The DNA for the CDR3 is TGTGCCAGCAGCTCCCACTTCGGGGGGCTGAACACTGAAGCTTTCTTT.

The chain employs TRBV2 and TRBJ2-5, with a weak D call TRBD2 (6 bases). V lost 7 bases and J lost 5, with 11 bases in between. Per germline, CDR1 SNHLY and CDR2 FYNNEI. The length of the CDR3 is 12 residues. This CDR3 is CASTSAGETQYF. The CDR3 nucleotides are TGTGCCAGCACCTCGGCGGGGGAGACCCAGTACTTC.

The rearrangement joins TRBV19 to TRBJ2-1; the match to TRBD2 covers 14 bases. The CDR3 is made up of 17 amino acids. The germline V gene has CDR1 LNHDA and CDR2 SQIVND (reference sequence). With V trimmed by 4 bases and J by 1 base, 3 bases remained unmatched. This chain's CDR3 is CASSTGLAGVSYNEQFF. For the CDR3, the DNA is TGTGCCAGTAGTACGGGACTAGCGGGAGTATCCTACAATGAGCAGTTCTTC. Full variable domain (rest looked up from reference TRBV19 and TRBJ2-1): DGGITQSPKYLFRKEGQNVTLSCEQNLNHDAMYWYRQDPGQGLRLIYYSQIVNDFQKGDIAEGYSVSREKKESFPLTVTSAQKNPTAFYLCASSTGLAGVSYNEQFFGPGTRLTVL.

CDR3 bases: TGTGCCAGCAGCCGGGTGGGACAGCCTGTTAACACTGAAGCTTTCTTT. It yields the protein CASSRVGQPVNTEAFF. The rearrangement uses TRBV7-2 and TRBJ1-1; TRBD1 matches at 7 bases. Germline lookup yields CDR1 SGHTA and CDR2 FQGNSA. The J segment lost 2 bases and the V segment lost 5 bases, leaving 11 bases of the junction unmatched. The CDR3 is made up of 16 amino acids.

The V call is TRBV29-1, the J call TRBJ1-2, with TRBD1 matching over 11 bases. The ends lost 7 bases at V and 8 bases at J; junction bases unmatched: 9. Germline V lookup: CDR1 SQVTM, CDR2 ANQGSEA. The CDR3 sequence is 13 residues long. The chain's CDR3 is CSALDRGRGGYTF. The CDR3 nucleotides read TGCAGCGCCCTGGACAGGGGGCGGGGAGGCTACACCTTC.